This T cell receptor (beta chain) came from a study of metastatic and nonmetastatic thyroid tumors. Across the study: Across peripheral blood and tumor or nodule tissue samples taken from malignant and benign thyroid patients, the repertoires were compared with one another.

In the source study's methods: What underpinned the distant-metastasis classifier for papillary thyroid cancer was the set of CDR3 differences across clinicopathological groups. TCRdb reprocessed the PCR reads using MiXCR. The V and J calls, along with clone size, are taken from TCRdb and not from the paper's own processing. Here the sample spans approximately 26,000 clones, over 10% being singletons. Study-wide findings and caveats: As reported, TCR beta diversity in blood and tumor was significantly higher in malignant thyroid tumors than in benign nodules.

There are many counts of this clone. What it binds is not known. This may be a read error, as it is one base from a much larger clone. All patients were untreated before thyroid surgery. The CDR3 length is 14 residues. Germline loops: CDR1 SNHLY, CDR2 FYNNEI. The TCR sequence derives from a female donor with papillary thyroid cancer or a benign thyroid nodule (not recorded which). Some clones in this sample may be carry-over from other donors' samples. Sequencing used blood. This chain links TRBV2 with TRBJ2-7; D might be TRBD1 or TRBD2, each matching 6 bases. The CDR3 region is CASSEATGRYEQHF. The DNA for the CDR3 is TGTGCCAGCAGTGAGGCCACAGGGAGGTACGAGCAGCACTTC.